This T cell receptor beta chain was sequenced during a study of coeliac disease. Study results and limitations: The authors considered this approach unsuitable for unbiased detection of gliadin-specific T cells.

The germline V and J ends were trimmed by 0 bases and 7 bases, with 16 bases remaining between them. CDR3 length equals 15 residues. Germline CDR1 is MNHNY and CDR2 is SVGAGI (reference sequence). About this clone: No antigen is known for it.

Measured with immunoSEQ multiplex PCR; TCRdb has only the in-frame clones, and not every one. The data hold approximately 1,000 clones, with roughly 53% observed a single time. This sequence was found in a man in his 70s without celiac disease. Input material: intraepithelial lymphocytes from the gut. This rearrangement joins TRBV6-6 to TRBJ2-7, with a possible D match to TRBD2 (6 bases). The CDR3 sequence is CASSYSTSQGREQYF. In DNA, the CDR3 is TGTGCCAGCAGTTACTCCACTAGCCAAGGTCGGGAGCAGTACTTC.